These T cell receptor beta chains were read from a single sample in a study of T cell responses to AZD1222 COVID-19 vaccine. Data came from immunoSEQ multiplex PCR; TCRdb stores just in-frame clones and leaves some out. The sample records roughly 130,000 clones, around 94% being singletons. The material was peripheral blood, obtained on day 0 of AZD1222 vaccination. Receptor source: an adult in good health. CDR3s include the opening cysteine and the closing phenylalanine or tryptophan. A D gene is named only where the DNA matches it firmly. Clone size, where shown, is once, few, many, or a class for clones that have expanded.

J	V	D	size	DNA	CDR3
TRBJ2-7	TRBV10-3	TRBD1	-	TGTGCCATCAGGGGGACAGGGTCCTACGAGCAGTACTTC	CAIRGTGSYEQYF
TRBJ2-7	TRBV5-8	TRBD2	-	TGTGCCAGCAGCCGAACGGGACTAGCGGGAGGGCCCATACCCTTC	CASSRTGLAGGPIPF
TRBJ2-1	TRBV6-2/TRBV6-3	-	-	TGTGCCAGCAGTTACTCTCTAGCAACCCCCGGCAATGAGCAGTTCTTC	CASSYSLATPGNEQFF
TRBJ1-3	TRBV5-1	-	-	TGCGCCAGCAGCGCAGGAGCGAGCTCTGGAAACACCATATATTTT	CASSAGASSGNTIYF
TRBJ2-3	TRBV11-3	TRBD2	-	TGTGCCAGCAGCTTAGGCGGGAGCCCCACAGATACGCAGTATTTT	CASSLGGSPTDTQYF
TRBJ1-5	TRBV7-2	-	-	TGTGCCAGCAGCATCCGGGACACTCAGCAGCCCCAGCATTTT	CASSIRDTQQPQHF
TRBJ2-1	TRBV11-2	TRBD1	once	TGTGCCAGCAGCTTAGGAGGCCCGGGGACAGGAGGGTTCTTC	CASSLGGPGTGGFF
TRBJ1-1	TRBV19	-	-	TGTGCCAGTGTCTGGGGGAACACTGAAGCTTTCTTT	CASVWGNTEAFF
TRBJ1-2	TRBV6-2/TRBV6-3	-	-	TGTGCCAGCAGCCTCCGACACACTGGCTACACCTTC	CASSLRHTGYTF
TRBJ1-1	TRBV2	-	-	TGTGCCAGCAAGTATAACACTGAAGCTTTCTTT	CASKYNTEAFF
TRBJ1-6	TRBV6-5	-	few	TGTGCCAGCAGTTACGGTAGACAGGTCTATAATTCACCCCTCCACTTT	CASSYGRQVYNSPLHF
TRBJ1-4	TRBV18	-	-	TGTGCCAGCTCACCCTCAGAGGGGGGAACTAATGAAAAACTGTTTTTT	CASSPSEGGTNEKLFF
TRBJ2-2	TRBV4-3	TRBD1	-	TGCGCCAGCAGCCAAGAGAGGGGACAGGGGTTCGTCGGGGAGCTGTTTTTT	CASSQERGQGFVGELFF
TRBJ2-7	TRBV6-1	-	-	TGTGCCAGCAGTGAAGCGAGACCGGGGCGGGACGAGCAGTACTTC	CASSEARPGRDEQYF
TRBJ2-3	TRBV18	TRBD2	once	TGTGCCAGCTCCCCCCTAAAGACTAGCGGTGGCACAGATACGCAGTATTTT	CASSPLKTSGGTDTQYF
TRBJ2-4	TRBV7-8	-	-	TGTGCCAGCAGCCCCCTCTCGAACATTCAGTACTTC	CASSPLSNIQYF
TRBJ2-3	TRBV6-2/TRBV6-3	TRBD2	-	TGTGCCAGCAGTCTAGCGGGCGCGGGATTCACAGATACGCAGTATTTT	CASSLAGAGFTDTQYF
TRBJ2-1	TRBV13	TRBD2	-	TGTGCCACGGGAGGGCCGTCCCTCTACAATGAGCAGTTCTTC	CATGGPSLYNEQFF
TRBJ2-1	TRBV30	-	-	TGTGCCTGGAGTTTGGGGGCGGGAAAAAATGAGCAGTTCTTC	CAWSLGAGKNEQFF
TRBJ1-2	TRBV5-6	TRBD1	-	TGTGCCAGCAGCCACTGGACAGGTCATAGAGGCTACACCTTC	CASSHWTGHRGYTF
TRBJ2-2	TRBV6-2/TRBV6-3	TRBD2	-	TGTGCCAGCAGCCCCGGGGCTAGCGGGAGAAGTGGGTCCGGGGAGCTGTTTTTT	CASSPGASGRSGSGELFF
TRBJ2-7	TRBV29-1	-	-	TGCAGCGTTGAGTCCACAGACTCCTACGAGCAGTACTTC	CSVESTDSYEQYF
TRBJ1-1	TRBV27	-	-	TGTGCCAGCAGTTTATGGGGCGGAGGTTCGAACACTGAAGCTTTCTTT	CASSLWGGGSNTEAFF
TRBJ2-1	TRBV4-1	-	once	TGCGCCAGCAGCCACCTCGGACTCAATGAGCAGTTCTTC	CASSHLGLNEQFF
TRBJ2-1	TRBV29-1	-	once	TGCAGCGTTGCGGACTATGAGCAGTTCTTC	CSVADYEQFF
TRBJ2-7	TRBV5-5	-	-	TGTGCCAGCAGCTTGGGAGATAGCGGATTCTACGAGCAGTACTTC	CASSLGDSGFYEQYF
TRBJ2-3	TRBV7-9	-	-	TGTGCCAGCAGCTTAGTCGGGGGGCTTGGCACAGATACGCAGTATTTT	CASSLVGGLGTDTQYF
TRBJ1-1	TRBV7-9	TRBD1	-	TGTGCCAGCAGCCTAAACACAGGGGGAGTCACTGAAGCTTTCTTT	CASSLNTGGVTEAFF
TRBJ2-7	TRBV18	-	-	TGTGTCAGCTCACTCTCGGACAGCTACGAGCAGTACTTC	CVSSLSDSYEQYF
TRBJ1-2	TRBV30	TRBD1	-	TGTGCCTGGAGTGGACAGGGGGCGTTCTATGGCTACACCTTC	CAWSGQGAFYGYTF